These T cell receptor beta chains were read from a single sample in a study of early T cells in non-severe SARS-CoV-2 infection. TCRdb re-derived calls from the 5' RACE reads in MiXCR, one entry per CDR3 protein. The sample carries 60,000 or so distinct CDR3 sequences, about a tenth recorded once. Sequences were obtained from whole blood. The receptors come from an adult who was a healthcare worker with PCR-confirmed SARS-CoV-2 infection or an uninfected control (not recorded which). Each CDR3 is given with its conserved first and last residue. A D gene is named only where the DNA matches it firmly. Expanded clones are given a class, and other clones once, few, many or no size at all.

abundance: few
d_gene: TRBD2
len: 15
j_gene: TRBJ2-3
v_gene: TRBV12-3/TRBV12-4
CDR3aa: CASSPGLAEADTQYF
CDR3nt: TGTGCCAGCAGTCCAGGACTAGCTGAGGCAGATACGCAGTATTTT

abundance: many
d_gene: TRBD1
len: 14
j_gene: TRBJ1-2
v_gene: TRBV7-9
CDR3aa: CASSLGQGVYGYTF
CDR3nt: TGTGCCAGCAGCTTGGGACAGGGGGTTTATGGCTACACCTTC

abundance: many
d_gene: -
len: 16
j_gene: TRBJ2-7
v_gene: TRBV12-3/TRBV12-4
CDR3aa: CASSLGLRFTSYEQYF
CDR3nt: TGTGCCAGCAGTCTCGGCCTGCGGTTTACATCCTACGAGCAGTACTTC

abundance: -
d_gene: -
len: 17
j_gene: TRBJ1-4
v_gene: TRBV28
CDR3aa: CASSKPGAVWRNEKLFF
CDR3nt: TGTGCCAGCAGCAAACCGGGCGCCGTTTGGCGTAATGAAAAACTGTTTTTT

abundance: few
d_gene: -
len: 13
j_gene: TRBJ2-2
v_gene: TRBV29-1
CDR3aa: CSVRDGNTGELFF
CDR3nt: TGCAGCGTGCGGGACGGTAACACCGGGGAGCTGTTTTTT

abundance: few
d_gene: -
len: 11
j_gene: TRBJ1-4
v_gene: TRBV12-3/TRBV12-4
CDR3aa: CASRIGGKLFF
CDR3nt: TGTGCCAGCAGAATCGGGGGAAAACTGTTTTTT

abundance: -
d_gene: TRBD2
len: 19
j_gene: TRBJ2-3
v_gene: TRBV3-1
CDR3aa: CASSLRPGLAGGQGDTQYF
CDR3nt: TGTGCCAGCAGCCTAAGGCCGGGACTAGCGGGGGGGCAGGGAGATACGCAGTATTTT

abundance: many
d_gene: TRBD1
len: 13
j_gene: TRBJ1-1
v_gene: TRBV6-1
CDR3aa: CASNLDRGTEAFF
CDR3nt: TGTGCCAGCAACCTAGACAGGGGAACTGAAGCTTTCTTT

abundance: many
d_gene: -
len: 16
j_gene: TRBJ2-5
v_gene: TRBV7-9
CDR3aa: CASSLLRGQLQETQYF
CDR3nt: TGTGCCAGCAGCTTATTGCGGGGGCAGCTCCAAGAGACCCAGTACTTC

abundance: many
d_gene: -
len: 14
j_gene: TRBJ1-5
v_gene: TRBV12-3/TRBV12-4
CDR3aa: CASSLTGSNQPQHF
CDR3nt: TGTGCCAGCAGCCTCACAGGAAGCAATCAGCCCCAGCATTTT

abundance: -
d_gene: -
len: 18
j_gene: TRBJ2-1
v_gene: TRBV7-9
CDR3aa: CASSLAHADSLSGNEQFF
CDR3nt: TGTGCCAGCAGCTTAGCCCATGCCGACTCCCTATCGGGCAATGAGCAGTTCTTC

abundance: few
d_gene: -
len: 12
j_gene: TRBJ2-1
v_gene: TRBV6-5
CDR3aa: CASSYSRNEQFF
CDR3nt: TGTGCCAGCAGTTACAGTAGGAATGAGCAGTTCTTC

abundance: few
d_gene: -
len: 11
j_gene: TRBJ1-1
v_gene: TRBV12-5
CDR3aa: CASGLNTEAFF
CDR3nt: TGTGCTAGTGGTTTGAACACTGAAGCTTTCTTT

abundance: few
d_gene: -
len: 12
j_gene: TRBJ1-4
v_gene: TRBV4-2
CDR3aa: CASSPSTEKLFF
CDR3nt: TGTGCCAGCAGCCCCTCGACAGAAAAACTGTTTTTT

abundance: few
d_gene: -
len: 13
j_gene: TRBJ2-1
v_gene: TRBV7-2
CDR3aa: CASSLAFPARQFF
CDR3nt: TGTGCCAGCAGCTTAGCGTTTCCAGCGCGGCAGTTCTTC

abundance: many
d_gene: -
len: 12
j_gene: TRBJ2-1
v_gene: TRBV6-5
CDR3aa: CASSYSGDEQFF
CDR3nt: TGTGCCAGCAGTTACTCGGGGGATGAGCAGTTCTTC

abundance: -
d_gene: TRBD1
len: 14
j_gene: TRBJ1-1
v_gene: TRBV3-1
CDR3aa: CASTTTVQGDEAFF
CDR3nt: TGTGCCAGCACCACCACAGTACAGGGGGATGAAGCTTTCTTT

abundance: few
d_gene: -
len: 14
j_gene: TRBJ1-1
v_gene: TRBV29-1
CDR3aa: CSVEEWRGSTEAFF
CDR3nt: TGCAGCGTTGAAGAGTGGCGAGGGAGCACTGAAGCTTTCTTT

abundance: many
d_gene: -
len: 15
j_gene: TRBJ1-1
v_gene: TRBV3-1
CDR3aa: CASSQVLKSNTEAFF
CDR3nt: TGTGCCAGCAGCCAAGTTTTGAAGAGTAACACTGAAGCTTTCTTT

abundance: few
d_gene: -
len: 13
j_gene: TRBJ1-1
v_gene: TRBV5-6
CDR3aa: CASSWLRGTEAFF
CDR3nt: TGTGCCAGCAGCTGGCTGAGGGGCACTGAAGCTTTCTTT

abundance: -
d_gene: -
len: 17
j_gene: TRBJ2-7
v_gene: TRBV20-1
CDR3aa: CSARDLALTANRYEQYF
CDR3nt: TGCAGTGCTAGGGACTTAGCCCTGACAGCGAATCGATACGAGCAGTACTTC

abundance: many
d_gene: -
len: 14
j_gene: TRBJ2-5
v_gene: TRBV11-2
CDR3aa: CASSPMGAWETQYF
CDR3nt: TGTGCCAGCAGCCCCATGGGGGCATGGGAGACCCAGTACTTC

abundance: many
d_gene: TRBD1
len: 14
j_gene: TRBJ2-5
v_gene: TRBV6-1
CDR3aa: CASDYGQDMETQYF
CDR3nt: TGTGCCAGCGACTATGGACAGGACATGGAGACCCAGTACTTC

abundance: few
d_gene: -
len: 15
j_gene: TRBJ1-6
v_gene: TRBV6-1
CDR3aa: CASSEPGQGSSPLHF
CDR3nt: TGTGCCAGCAGTGAACCCGGGCAGGGGAGTTCACCCCTCCACTTT

abundance: few
d_gene: TRBD2
len: 13
j_gene: TRBJ2-3
v_gene: TRBV20-1
CDR3aa: CSPSGGAGDTQYF
CDR3nt: TGCAGTCCTAGCGGGGGGGCTGGGGATACGCAGTATTTT

abundance: -
d_gene: TRBD1
len: 14
j_gene: TRBJ2-7
v_gene: TRBV6-5
CDR3aa: CASSSGTGVPEQYF
CDR3nt: TGTGCCAGCAGTTCCGGGACAGGGGTCCCCGAGCAGTACTTC

abundance: many
d_gene: -
len: 15
j_gene: TRBJ2-7
v_gene: TRBV5-5
CDR3aa: CASSLEGTSGWEQYF
CDR3nt: TGTGCCAGCAGCCTCGAAGGGACGAGTGGTTGGGAGCAGTACTTC

abundance: few
d_gene: TRBD2
len: 18
j_gene: TRBJ2-3
v_gene: TRBV20-1
CDR3aa: CSASGRGGAFSSTDTQYF
CDR3nt: TGCAGTGCCTCCGGCCGGGGGGGGGCCTTTTCTAGCACAGATACGCAGTATTTT

abundance: many
d_gene: TRBD2
len: 14
j_gene: TRBJ2-5
v_gene: TRBV20-1
CDR3aa: CSASPGTRVETQYF
CDR3nt: TGCAGTGCTTCCCCCGGGACTAGGGTGGAGACCCAGTACTTC

abundance: -
d_gene: -
len: 13
j_gene: TRBJ2-7
v_gene: TRBV2
CDR3aa: CASSGSQPREQYF
CDR3nt: TGTGCCAGCAGTGGATCCCAGCCACGAGAGCAGTACTTC

abundance: many
d_gene: -
len: 17
j_gene: TRBJ1-2
v_gene: TRBV30
CDR3aa: CAWSSLEGRSATNGYTF
CDR3nt: TGTGCCTGGAGTTCCCTAGAGGGTCGGTCGGCAACTAACGGCTACACCTTC

abundance: -
d_gene: -
len: 14
j_gene: TRBJ1-2
v_gene: TRBV27
CDR3aa: CASSPARVNYGYTF
CDR3nt: TGTGCCAGCAGTCCCGCCAGGGTTAACTATGGCTACACCTTC

abundance: few
d_gene: TRBD1
len: 15
j_gene: TRBJ1-6
v_gene: TRBV9
CDR3aa: CASSNTGGYNSPLHF
CDR3nt: TGTGCCAGCAGCAATACAGGGGGCTATAATTCACCCCTCCACTTT

abundance: -
d_gene: -
len: 11
j_gene: TRBJ1-1
v_gene: TRBV29-1
CDR3aa: CSCGLNTEAFF
CDR3nt: TGCAGTTGCGGTTTGAACACTGAAGCTTTCTTT

abundance: few
d_gene: TRBD1
len: 14
j_gene: TRBJ1-2
v_gene: TRBV3-1
CDR3aa: CASSHDPTGRGYTF
CDR3nt: TGTGCCAGCAGCCATGACCCGACAGGGAGGGGCTACACCTTC

abundance: many
d_gene: TRBD1
len: 12
j_gene: TRBJ2-7
v_gene: TRBV11-2
CDR3aa: CASSQTGYEQYF
CDR3nt: TGTGCCAGCAGCCAGACAGGGTACGAGCAGTACTTC

abundance: many
d_gene: -
len: 11
j_gene: TRBJ2-1
v_gene: TRBV7-9
CDR3aa: CASSSGDEQFF
CDR3nt: TGTGCCAGCAGCTCAGGGGATGAGCAGTTCTTC

abundance: many
d_gene: -
len: 15
j_gene: TRBJ1-1
v_gene: TRBV12-3/TRBV12-4
CDR3aa: CASSSRRVRSTEAFF
CDR3nt: TGTGCCAGCAGTTCCCGAAGGGTGCGGTCCACTGAAGCTTTCTTT

abundance: -
d_gene: -
len: 14
j_gene: TRBJ2-5
v_gene: TRBV20-1
CDR3aa: CSAAPGPPRETQYF
CDR3nt: TGCAGTGCCGCACCCGGCCCCCCTCGGGAGACCCAGTACTTC

abundance: many
d_gene: -
len: 12
j_gene: TRBJ1-4
v_gene: TRBV9
CDR3aa: CASSATGEKLFF
CDR3nt: TGTGCCAGCAGCGCCACAGGGGAAAAACTGTTTTTT

abundance: many
d_gene: -
len: 13
j_gene: TRBJ1-1
v_gene: TRBV29-1
CDR3aa: CSAGVGLNTEAFF
CDR3nt: TGCAGCGCTGGGGTAGGGTTGAACACTGAAGCTTTCTTT

abundance: many
d_gene: -
len: 15
j_gene: TRBJ2-6
v_gene: TRBV5-6
CDR3aa: CASSLQGTGANVLTF
CDR3nt: TGTGCCAGCAGCTTGCAGGGAACCGGGGCCAACGTCCTGACTTTC

abundance: many
d_gene: -
len: 16
j_gene: TRBJ1-5
v_gene: TRBV30
CDR3aa: CAWSAPLHLSNQPQHF
CDR3nt: TGTGCCTGGAGTGCCCCTTTACATCTTAGCAATCAGCCCCAGCATTTT

abundance: many
d_gene: -
len: 12
j_gene: TRBJ2-2
v_gene: TRBV2
CDR3aa: CASSRQTGELFF
CDR3nt: TGTGCCAGCAGCCGACAGACCGGGGAGCTGTTTTTT

abundance: few
d_gene: -
len: 13
j_gene: TRBJ1-1
v_gene: TRBV5-1
CDR3aa: CASSLRLNTEAFF
CDR3nt: TGCGCCAGCAGCTTGAGATTGAACACTGAAGCTTTCTTT

abundance: many
d_gene: -
len: 14
j_gene: TRBJ2-2
v_gene: TRBV5-1
CDR3aa: CASSLVGSPGELFF
CDR3nt: TGCGCCAGCAGCTTGGTTGGGAGCCCCGGGGAGCTGTTTTTT

abundance: many
d_gene: TRBD1
len: 16
j_gene: TRBJ1-1
v_gene: TRBV28
CDR3aa: CASSLLDRGRRTEAFF
CDR3nt: TGTGCCAGCAGTTTACTGGACAGGGGGCGACGGACTGAAGCTTTCTTT

abundance: many
d_gene: -
len: 16
j_gene: TRBJ1-2
v_gene: TRBV7-8
CDR3aa: CASSLDNHGRPSGYTF
CDR3nt: TGTGCCAGCAGCTTAGATAACCATGGACGGCCTAGTGGCTACACCTTC

abundance: few
d_gene: -
len: 13
j_gene: TRBJ1-1
v_gene: TRBV5-1
CDR3aa: CASSSGRETEAFF
CDR3nt: TGCGCCAGCAGCTCCGGGAGGGAGACTGAAGCTTTCTTT

abundance: many
d_gene: -
len: 16
j_gene: TRBJ2-7
v_gene: TRBV5-1
CDR3aa: CASSLAMAAGKGEQYF
CDR3nt: TGCGCCAGCAGCTTGGCCATGGCCGCCGGGAAGGGCGAGCAGTACTTC